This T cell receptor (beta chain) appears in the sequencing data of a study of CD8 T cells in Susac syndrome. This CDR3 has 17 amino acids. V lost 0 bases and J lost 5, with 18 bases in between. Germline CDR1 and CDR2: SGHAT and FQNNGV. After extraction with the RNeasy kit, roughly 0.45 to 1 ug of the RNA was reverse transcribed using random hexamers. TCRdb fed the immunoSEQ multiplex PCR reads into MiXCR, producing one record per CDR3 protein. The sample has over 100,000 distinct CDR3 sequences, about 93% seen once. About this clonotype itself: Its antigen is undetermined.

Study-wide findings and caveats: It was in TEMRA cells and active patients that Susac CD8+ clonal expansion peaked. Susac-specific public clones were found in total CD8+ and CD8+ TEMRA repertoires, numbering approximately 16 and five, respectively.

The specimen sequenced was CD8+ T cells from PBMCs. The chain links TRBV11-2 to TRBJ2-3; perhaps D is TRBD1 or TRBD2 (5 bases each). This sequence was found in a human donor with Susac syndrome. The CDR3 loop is CASSLESGRGVQDTQYF. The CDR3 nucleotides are TGTGCCAGCAGCTTAGAGTCGGGGAGAGGGGTTCAAGATACGCAGTATTTT.